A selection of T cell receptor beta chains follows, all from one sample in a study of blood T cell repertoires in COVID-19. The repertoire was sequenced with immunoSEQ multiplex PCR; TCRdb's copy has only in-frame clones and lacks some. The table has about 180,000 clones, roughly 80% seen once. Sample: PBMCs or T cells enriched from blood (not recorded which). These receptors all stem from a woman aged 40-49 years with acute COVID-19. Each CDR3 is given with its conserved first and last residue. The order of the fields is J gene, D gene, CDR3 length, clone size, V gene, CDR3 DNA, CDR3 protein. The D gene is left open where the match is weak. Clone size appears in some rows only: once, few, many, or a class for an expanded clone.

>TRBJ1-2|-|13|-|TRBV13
TGTGCCAGCAGCTCCCGCGACACTTACGGCTACACCTTC
CASSSRDTYGYTF
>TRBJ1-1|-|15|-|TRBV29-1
TGCAGCGTTGAAGGATTAGAGGGTCAGTCCACTGAAGCTTTCTTT
CSVEGLEGQSTEAFF
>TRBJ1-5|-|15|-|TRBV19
TGTGCCAGTAGTCCCCGCCTCGGTAGCAATCAGCCCCAGCATTTT
CASSPRLGSNQPQHF
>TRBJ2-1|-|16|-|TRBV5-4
TGTGCCAGCAGCTTGGGTACGGGAGTCACCTACAATGAGCAGTTCTTC
CASSLGTGVTYNEQFF
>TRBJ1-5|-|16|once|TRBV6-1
TGTGCCAGCAGTGAATCAATGCAGGGATTGGGTCAGCCCCAGCATTTT
CASSESMQGLGQPQHF
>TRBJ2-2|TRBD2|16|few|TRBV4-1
TGCGCCAGCAGCCAAGTTAGCGGGAGGGCCATCGGGGAGCTGTTTTTT
CASSQVSGRAIGELFF
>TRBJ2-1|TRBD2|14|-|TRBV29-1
TGCAGCGTTGATTCTAGCGGAGACTACAATGAGCAGTTCTTC
CSVDSSGDYNEQFF
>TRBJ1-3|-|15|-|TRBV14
TGTGCCAGCAGCCACCGGGGGAGCTCTGGAAACACCATATATTTT
CASSHRGSSGNTIYF
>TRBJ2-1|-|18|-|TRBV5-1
TGCGCCAGCAGCCACCGTCAACAAGTGGGAGGATCCTACAATGAGCAGTTCTTC
CASSHRQQVGGSYNEQFF
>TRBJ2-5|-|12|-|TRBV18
TGTGCCAGCTCCCTTCTTCAAGAGACCCAGTACTTC
CASSLLQETQYF
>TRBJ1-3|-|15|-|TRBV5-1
TGCGCCAGCAGCTTGCAGGGAGGCTCTGGAAACACCATATATTTT
CASSLQGGSGNTIYF
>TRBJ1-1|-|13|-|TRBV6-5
TGTGCCAGCAGCCCCCAGGGGTACACTGAAGCTTTCTTT
CASSPQGYTEAFF
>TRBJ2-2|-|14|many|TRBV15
TGTGCCACCAGCAGGGACACAAACACCGGGGAGCTGTTTTTT
CATSRDTNTGELFF
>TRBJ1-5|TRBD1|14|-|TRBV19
TGTGCCAGTGAATCCGGACAGGGAATTCAGCCCCAGCATTTT
CASESGQGIQPQHF
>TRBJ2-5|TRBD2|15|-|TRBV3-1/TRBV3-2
TGTGCCAGCAGCTCCCCGACTAGCGGTGCGGAGACCCAGTACTTC
CASSSPTSGAETQYF
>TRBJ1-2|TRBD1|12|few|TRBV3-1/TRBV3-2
TGTGCCAGCAGCTGGGACAGCTATGGCTACACCTTC
CASSWDSYGYTF
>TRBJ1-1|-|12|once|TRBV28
TGTGCCACCACGGGGGTATTCACTGAAGCTTTCTTT
CATTGVFTEAFF
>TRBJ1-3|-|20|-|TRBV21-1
TGTGCCAGCAGCAAAAATTCTGGACAGGGGTTTTCCAGCTCTGGAAACACCATATATTTT
CASSKNSGQGFSSSGNTIYF
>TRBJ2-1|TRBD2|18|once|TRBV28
TGTGCCAGCAGATTACCGGGACTAGCGGGAGACAGGGACAATGAGCAGTTCTTC
CASRLPGLAGDRDNEQFF
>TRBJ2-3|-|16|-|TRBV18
TGTGCCAGCTCACCACTCTATGAAACTAGCACAGATACGCAGTATTTT
CASSPLYETSTDTQYF
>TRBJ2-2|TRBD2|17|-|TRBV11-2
TGTGCCAGCAGCTTAGCCCTAGCGGGAGGCCACACCGGGGAGCTGTTTTTT
CASSLALAGGHTGELFF
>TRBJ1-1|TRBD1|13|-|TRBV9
TGTGCCAGCAGCGGCTCCGGGACAGGGGAAGCTTTCTTT
CASSGSGTGEAFF
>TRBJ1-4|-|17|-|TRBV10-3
TGTGCCATCAGTGAGTCTGGAGGAGGGGCAACTAATGAAAAACTGTTTTTT
CAISESGGGATNEKLFF
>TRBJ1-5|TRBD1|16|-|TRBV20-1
TGCAGTGCTAGTAACCCTACACAGGGGGGCAATCAGCCCCAGCATTTT
CSASNPTQGGNQPQHF
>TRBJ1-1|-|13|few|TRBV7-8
TGTGCCAGCAGCCAAGACAGTGACACTGAAGCTTTCTTT
CASSQDSDTEAFF
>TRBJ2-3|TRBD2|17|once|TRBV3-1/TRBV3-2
TGTGCCAGCAGCCTAAGGGTAGCGGGAGACGGTACAGATACGCAGTATTTT
CASSLRVAGDGTDTQYF
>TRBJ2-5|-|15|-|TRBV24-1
TGTGCCACCAGTGACCGCAGCGGTTTGCAAGAGACCCAGTACTTC
CATSDRSGLQETQYF
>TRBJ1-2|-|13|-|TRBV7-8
TGTGCCAGCAGCTTAATGACATTCTATGGCTACACCTTC
CASSLMTFYGYTF
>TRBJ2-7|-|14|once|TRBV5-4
TGTGCCAGCAGCCCTGGAGGGGGCTCTTACGAGCAGTACTTC
CASSPGGGSYEQYF
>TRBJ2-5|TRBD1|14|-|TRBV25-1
TGTGCCAGCAGTGGGTACAGGGGGCAAGAGACCCAGTACTTC
CASSGYRGQETQYF
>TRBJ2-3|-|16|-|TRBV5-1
TGCGCCAGCAGCCCGTACCCCGCTCTAGCGTCAGATACGCAGTATTTT
CASSPYPALASDTQYF
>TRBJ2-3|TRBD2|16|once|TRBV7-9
TGTGCCAGCAGCAGCTCGACTAGCGGCCTCACAGATACGCAGTATTTT
CASSSSTSGLTDTQYF
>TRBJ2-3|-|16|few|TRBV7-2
TGTGCCAGCAGCTTAGTCGGGAAACCTAGCACAGATACGCAGTATTTT
CASSLVGKPSTDTQYF
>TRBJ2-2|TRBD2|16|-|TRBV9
TGTGCCAGCAGCGCCTTAGATACTAGCGGGACCGGGGAGCTGTTTTTT
CASSALDTSGTGELFF
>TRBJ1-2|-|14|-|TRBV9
TGTGCCAGCAGGGCACCGGGGGCTAACTATGGCTACACCTTC
CASRAPGANYGYTF
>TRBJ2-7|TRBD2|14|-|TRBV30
TGTGCCTGGAGTCCTTCTAGCGGGAGTTACGAGCAGTACTTC
CAWSPSSGSYEQYF
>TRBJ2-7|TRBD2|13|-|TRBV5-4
TGTGCCAGCAGGCGGGAGGGCCTCTACGAGCAGTACTTC
CASRREGLYEQYF
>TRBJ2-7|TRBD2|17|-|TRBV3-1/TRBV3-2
TGTGCCAGCAGCCAAGAGGGGGGGACTAGCGGGAACTACGAGCAGTACTTC
CASSQEGGTSGNYEQYF
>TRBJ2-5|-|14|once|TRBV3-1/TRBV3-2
TGTGCCAGCAGCCAAGGTTCCCTCCCAGAGACCCAGTACTTC
CASSQGSLPETQYF
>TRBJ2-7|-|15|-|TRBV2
TGTGCCAGCAGTGAACGGGCTAGCGCCTCGGGCGAGCAGTACTTC
CASSERASASGEQYF
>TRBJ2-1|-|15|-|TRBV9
TGTGCCAGCAGCGTAGGACGGGAAACCTACAATGAGCAGTTCTTC
CASSVGRETYNEQFF
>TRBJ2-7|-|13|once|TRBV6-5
TGTGCCAGCAATAGGAACAGGGATTACGAGCAGTACTTC
CASNRNRDYEQYF
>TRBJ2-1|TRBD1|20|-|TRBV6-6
TGTGCCAGCAGTCCCACTCAGGGGGCGCGTTGGCCCCTCCGGAACAATGAGCAGTTCTTC
CASSPTQGARWPLRNNEQFF
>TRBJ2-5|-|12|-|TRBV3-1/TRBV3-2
TGTGCCAGCAGCCAGGACTCGGAGACCCAGTACTTC
CASSQDSETQYF
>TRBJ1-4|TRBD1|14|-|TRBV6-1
TGTGCCAGCAGTGACAACAGGGGGGACGAAAAACTGTTTTTT
CASSDNRGDEKLFF
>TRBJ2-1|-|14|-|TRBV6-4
TGTGCCAGCAGCGTGGGGGGGGCCGAGAATGAGCAGTTCTTC
CASSVGGAENEQFF
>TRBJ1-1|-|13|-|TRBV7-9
TGTGCCAGCTCCGGGCGGGCTGACACTGAAGCTTTCTTT
CASSGRADTEAFF
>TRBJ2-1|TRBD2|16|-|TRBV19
TGTGCCAGTAGATCGGGACTAGCGGGAGACACCGATGAGCAGTTCTTC
CASRSGLAGDTDEQFF
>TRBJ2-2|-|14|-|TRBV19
TGTGCCAGTAGAACAGGGTGGAACACCGGGGAGCTGTTTTTT
CASRTGWNTGELFF